This paragraph reports one TCR beta chain. This sample was included in a study of blood T cell repertoires in COVID-19. As for the study in general: T cells, B-cell-depleted T cells, or PBMCs provided the cDNA or gDNA that served as material.

V lost 3 bases, J lost 6 bases, and 2 bases stayed unmatched. From germline, CDR1 is GTSNPN and CDR2 SVGIG (reference sequence). The CDR3 spans 15 residues. How the authors handled the data: Researchers report that nucleated cell counts were estimated from reference gene primer amplification. Here immunoSEQ multiplex PCR was the method, and the copy in TCRdb shows in-frame clones only, minus some. V, J and clone size are taken as reported in that table, and D and trimming were inferred from the DNA itself. The sample has 35,000 to 45,000 clones, around 94% seen once. The source of this sequence is a man in his forties or fifties with active COVID-19. Sequenced input: peripheral blood. The J gene is TRBJ2-2, the V gene TRBV30, with 15 bases that match TRBD2. The CDR3 DNA is TGTGCCTGGAGGGGACTAGCGGGAGGCGCCGGGGAGCTGTTTTTT. Translating it yields CAWRGLAGGAGELFF.